The 28 T cell receptor beta chains below come from one sample, sequenced in a study of cytomegalovirus exposure and HLA in healthy donors. In the PCR, 60 Vbeta and 13 Jbeta primers were used. The protocol was immunoSEQ multiplex PCR, while the TCRdb copy is restricted to in-frame clones and leaves out a portion. The sample shows around 100,000 clones, less than 70% of them seen only once. Material for sequencing was PBMCs. All receptors derive from a young woman in good health and CMV-seronegative.

This clone has only a few counts. V gene TRBV7-9 combines with J gene TRBJ2-5; 11 nucleotides agree with TRBD1. The ends lost 3 bases at V and 5 bases at J; junction bases unmatched: 8. The CDR3 is 16 amino acids. The germline V gene encodes CDR1 SEHNR and CDR2 FQNEAQ (reference sequence). The CDR3 DNA reads as TGTGCCAGCAGCTTCCCCGGACAGGGGGCCTGGGAGACCCAGTACTTC. Its translation: CASSFPGQGAWETQYF.

In its sample, this clone was seen once. The rearrangement links TRBV28 to TRBJ1-1, with D possibly TRBD1 on 6 matching bases. V lost 1 base to trimming and J lost 7 bases, with 19 bases between them. This CDR3 is 16 amino acids long. CDR1 and CDR2 from the germline V gene are MDHEN and SYDVKM. CDR3: CASSLFTGTRGNEAFF. In DNA form, the CDR3 reads TGTGCCAGCAGTTTATTCACCGGGACAAGGGGAAATGAAGCTTTCTTT.

V and J are TRBV14 and TRBJ1-1; TRBD1 matches at 7 bases. The length of the CDR3 is 15 residues. Germline CDR1 and CDR2: SGHDN and FVKESK. J was trimmed by 4 bases and V by 3 bases; bases with no gene match: 8. CDR3 region: CASSQMTGRSTEAFF. The CDR3 region has the DNA TGTGCCAGCAGCCAGATGACAGGGAGGAGCACTGAAGCTTTCTTT. Full variable domain (rest looked up from reference TRBV14 and TRBJ1-1): EAGVTQFPSHSVIEKGQTVTLRCDPISGHDNLYWYRRVMGKEIKFLLHFVKESKQDESGMPNNRFLAERTGGTYSTLKVQPAELEDSGVYFCASSQMTGRSTEAFFGQGTRLTVV.

The chain has TRBV28 and TRBJ1-4; D is unresolved. V was clipped by 3 bases and J by 6 bases, with 8 bases between them. The germline gives CDR1 MDHEN, CDR2 SYDVKM. CDR3 length equals 13 residues. CDR3 DNA: TGTGCCAGCAGTTTCGCGGGCGATGAAAAACTGTTTTTT. Translation: CASSFAGDEKLFF.

This clone was seen just once. The CDR3 coding sequence is TGTGCCAGCAGCGTAGGAGTTAGAAGCGGGAGTATGGATACGCAGTATTTT. Translated: CASSVGVRSGSMDTQYF. This chain uses TRBV9 with TRBJ2-3; 8 bases match TRBD2. CDR1 and CDR2 from the germline V gene are SGDLS and YYNGEE. The CDR3 sequence is 17 residues long. V lost 0 bases, J lost 6 bases, and 12 bases stayed unmatched. The full variable domain, rest sourced from reference TRBV9 and TRBJ2-3, is DSGVTQTPKHLITATGQRVTLRCSPRSGDLSVYWYQQSLDQGLQFLIQYYNGEERAKGNILERFSAQQFPDLHSELNLSSLELGDSALYFCASSVGVRSGSMDTQYFGPGTRLTVL.

V usage is TRBV5-5 and J usage is TRBJ2-7; no clear D gene. V was trimmed by 0 bases and J by 0 bases, leaving 19 bases between them. CDR3 length: 18 residues. The germline CDR1 and CDR2 sequences are SGHKS and YYEKEE (reference sequence). The chain's CDR3 is CASSLEVTLTMISYEQYF. The CDR3 region has the DNA TGTGCCAGCAGCTTGGAGGTGACTCTAACTATGATCTCCTACGAGCAGTACTTC.

The chain has TRBV30 and TRBJ2-3; TRBD2 matches at 9 bases. Germline CDR1 is GTSNPN and CDR2 is SVGIG (reference sequence). The CDR3 is 15 amino acids. V was pared by 1 base and J by 4 bases, with 6 bases of the junction left unmatched. CDR3 protein: CAWSEDSGSADTQYF. The CDR3 DNA sequence: TGTGCCTGGAGTGAAGATAGCGGGAGTGCAGATACGCAGTATTTT.

This chain uses TRBV4-1 with TRBJ1-2; D gene ambiguous. Germline V CDR1 and CDR2: MGHRA, YSYEKL. V lost 1 base and J 3 bases, leaving 12 bases between the germline ends. The CDR3 is 15 residues long. The CDR3 DNA reads TGCGCCAGCAGCCAAGGAGACCGGGATGACTATGGCTACACCTTC. Protein product: CASSQGDRDDYGYTF.

The chain has TRBV6-9 and TRBJ1-5; D is undetermined. Between the trimmed V and J ends, which lost 7 bases and 2 bases, there was a span of 27 bases. Germline V gives CDR1 MNHGY, CDR2 SVAAGI. The CDR3 spans 19 residues. The chain's CDR3 is CASTHKPPRPQNGNQPQHF. The CDR3 DNA reads TGTGCCAGCACCCATAAGCCTCCTAGGCCGCAAAATGGCAATCAGCCCCAGCATTTT.

V gene TRBV7-3 combines with J gene TRBJ2-7; D is perhaps TRBD2 (5 bases). Germline lookup yields CDR1 SGHTA and CDR2 FQGTGA. V lost 5 bases and J lost 2, with 10 bases in between. The CDR3 contains 13 residues. DNA for the CDR3: TGTGCCAGCAGCCTCAGCGGACCCTACGAGCAGTACTTC. Protein sequence: CASSLSGPYEQYF.

The chain has TRBV2 and TRBJ1-1; 7 nucleotides line up with TRBD1. V shed 5 bases, J shed 0 bases, and the junction held 6 bases outside the gene matches. CDR3 size: 15 residues. Germline loops: CDR1 SNHLY, CDR2 FYNNEI. CDR3 amino acids: CASSPGQMMNTEAFF. CDR3 DNA: TGTGCCAGCAGTCCGGGACAGATGATGAACACTGAAGCTTTCTTT.

This rearrangement joins TRBV7-9 to TRBJ2-5, with TRBD2 matching over 9 bases. The J call may be in error: the DNA end matches TRBJ2-7 better. The CDR3 loop spans 15 amino acids. Germline loops: CDR1 SEHNR, CDR2 FQNEAQ (reference sequence). The CDR3 here is CASSLGLAGTYEQYF. For the CDR3, the DNA is TGTGCCAGCAGCTTAGGGCTAGCGGGAACCTACGAGCAGTACTTC.

This rearrangement joins TRBV27 to TRBJ1-5; D might be TRBD1 (5 bases). Deletions cut 5 bases from V and 5 bases from J, with 13 bases between. The germline CDR1 and CDR2 sequences are MNHEY and SMNVEV (reference sequence). This CDR3 spans 14 amino acids. CDR3 nucleotide sequence: TGTGCCAGCAGTCCTACGGACACATATCAGCCCCAGCATTTT. Protein sequence: CASSPTDTYQPQHF.

The rearrangement uses TRBV2 and TRBJ1-5, with D unresolved. In germline, CDR1 is SNHLY, CDR2 FYNNEI. The V gene lost 7 bases and the J gene lost 6 bases, with 13 bases spanning the gap. CDR3 length equals 13 residues. CDR3 sequence (DNA): TGTGCCAGCACTGTCGGTGGCGGTCAGCCCCAGCATTTT. Translated, it gives CASTVGGGQPQHF.

The chain employs TRBV7-9 and TRBJ2-5, with 12 bases that match TRBD2. With 6 bases clipped from V and 0 bases from J, the junction kept 5 bases outside the gene matches. This CDR3 is built from 16 residues. Germline CDR1 reads SEHNR; CDR2 reads FQNEAQ (reference sequence). CDR3 in DNA: TGTGCCAGCAGATCTCGACTAGCGGGAGACCAAGAGACCCAGTACTTC. It encodes CASRSRLAGDQETQYF.

This clone appeared a few times. This chain uses TRBV9 with TRBJ1-4; D gene unclear. This CDR3 region has 14 residues. Germline assignment: CDR1 SGDLS and CDR2 YYNGEE. Trimming took off 4 bases at V and 8 bases at J, with 15 bases between the two ends. In nucleotides, the CDR3 is TGTGCCAGCAGCCCCCCTGGAGAGGCGGAAAAACTGTTTTTT. Encoded protein: CASSPPGEAEKLFF.

The chain is built from TRBV6-1 and TRBJ1-2, with D perhaps TRBD1 (6 bases). From germline, CDR1 is MNHNS and CDR2 SASEGT. The CDR3 is 13 amino acids. Trimming stripped 3 bases from V and 3 bases from J, with 8 bases between. CDR3 residues: CASSEDRYYGYTF. The DNA for the CDR3 is TGTGCCAGCAGTGAGGACAGATACTATGGCTACACCTTC.

Only a few counts were recorded for this clone. The chain employs TRBV7-2 and TRBJ1-5; D is uncertain. Trimming stripped 5 bases from V and 5 bases from J, with 10 bases between. This CDR3 comprises 13 residues. Germline-derived CDR1 and CDR2 are SGHTA and FQGNSA. DNA for the CDR3: TGTGCCAGCAGCAGAGAGGGTTATCAGCCCCAGCATTTT. This gives the protein CASSREGYQPQHF.

The rearrangement joins TRBV5-1 to TRBJ2-7, with D possibly TRBD1 on 6 matching bases. CDR1 and CDR2 (germline): SGHRS, YFSETQ. Trimming removed 0 bases from V and 4 bases from J, with 11 bases in between. The CDR3 covers 14 residues. In nucleotides, the CDR3 is TGCGCCAGCAGCTTGGCCGGACAGCGATACGAGCAGTACTTC. Protein product: CASSLAGQRYEQYF.

This clone occurred a few times. This chain links TRBV5-8 with TRBJ2-3; 9 nucleotides agree with TRBD1. This CDR3 is built from 14 residues. V was pared by 4 bases and J by 4 bases, with 4 bases of the junction left unmatched. Germline V gene lookup returns CDR1 SGHTS and CDR2 YDEGEE. The CDR3: CASSPRTGADTQYF. CDR3 DNA: TGTGCCAGCAGCCCTAGGACAGGGGCAGATACGCAGTATTTT.

As for this clone: Other DNA sequences in the same sample also yield this CDR3. The chain recombines TRBV7-9 with TRBJ2-3; D unresolved. CDR1 and CDR2 from the germline V gene are SEHNR and FQNEAQ (reference sequence). Trimming removed 5 bases from V and 4 bases from J, with 7 bases in between. The CDR3 sequence is 12 residues long. The CDR3: CASSLSADTQYF. CDR3 sequence (DNA): TGTGCCAGCAGCCTTTCCGCAGATACGCAGTATTTT.

This clone was seen a single time. The chain joins TRBV5-1 to TRBJ2-7, with D possibly matching TRBD1 (5 bases). In germline, CDR1 is SGHRS, CDR2 YFSETQ. The CDR3 totals 14 residues. The germline V and J ends were trimmed by 0 bases and 0 bases, with 7 bases remaining between them. CDR3 sequence: CASSLEGLSYEQYF. For the CDR3, the DNA is TGCGCCAGCAGCTTGGAGGGGCTCTCCTACGAGCAGTACTTC. Full variable domain (remainder filled in from reference TRBV5-1 and TRBJ2-7): KAGVTQTPRYLIKTRGQQVTLSCSPISGHRSVSWYQQTPGQGLQFLFEYFSETQRNKGNFPGRFSGRQFSNSRSEMNVSTLELGDSALYLCASSLEGLSYEQYFGPGTRLTVT.

The CDR3 reads CASKNRRVSLLGGYTF. The CDR3 region has the DNA TGTGCCAGTAAGAATCGGCGGGTCTCACTCCTCGGGGGCTACACCTTC. The rearrangement uses TRBV19 and TRBJ1-2; no firm D call. V lost 7 bases and J lost 8, with 26 bases in between. Germline CDR1 and CDR2: LNHDA and SQIVND (reference sequence). This CDR3 spans 16 amino acids. The full variable domain, completed using reference TRBV19 and TRBJ1-2, is DGGITQSPKYLFRKEGQNVTLSCEQNLNHDAMYWYRQDPGQGLRLIYYSQIVNDFQKGDIAEGYSVSREKKESFPLTVTSAQKNPTAFYLCASKNRRVSLLGGYTFGSGTRLTVV.

The V gene is TRBV4-1, the J gene TRBJ2-5; TRBD1 matches at 7 bases. The germline gives CDR1 MGHRA, CDR2 YSYEKL. Losses at the gene ends were 4 bases for V and 2 bases for J; bases not matched to a gene: 7. The CDR3 is made up of 15 amino acids. The CDR3 region is CASSPTTGLQETQYF. The CDR3 DNA follows: TGCGCCAGCAGCCCTACGACAGGGCTTCAAGAGACCCAGTACTTC.

The chain carries TRBV4-1 and TRBJ1-5; TRBD1 aligns across 10 bases. Germline values: CDR1 MGHRA, CDR2 YSYEKL. This CDR3 has 16 amino acids. The V and J ends lost 3 bases and 2 bases, in that order; junction bases with no gene match: 4. CDR3 DNA sequence: TGCGCCAGCAGCCACTCCGGGACAGGGGGCAATCAGCCCCAGCATTTT. The encoded protein is CASSHSGTGGNQPQHF.

The J gene is TRBJ1-3, the V gene TRBV11-2; no firm D call. From germline, CDR1 is SGHAT and CDR2 FQNNGV. The CDR3 runs to 14 residues. Trimming took 1 base from V and 4 from J, leaving 8 bases between them. CDR3 protein: CASSLGRQGNTIYF. The CDR3 DNA sequence: TGTGCCAGCAGCTTAGGCAGGCAAGGAAACACCATATATTTT.

This chain connects TRBV5-1 to TRBJ2-1, with TRBD2 identical over 9 bases. Germline V gene sequence: CDR1 SGHRS, CDR2 YFSETQ. This CDR3 is 15 amino acids long. After removal of 0 bases from V and 2 bases from J, the junction contained 0 bases not matched to a gene. The CDR3 loop is CASSLASGTYNEQFF. The CDR3 DNA reads as TGCGCCAGCAGCTTGGCTAGCGGGACCTACAATGAGCAGTTCTTC.

The chain combines TRBV28 with TRBJ1-2; 9 bases map to TRBD1. CDR1 is MDHEN, CDR2 SYDVKM, per germline. This CDR3 has 15 residues. V trimming: 10 bases; J trimming: 4 bases; junction bases outside the gene matches: 13. In DNA form, the CDR3 reads TGTGCCACCGAAACAGGGGGCGCAAATCCCTATGGCTACACCTTC. Residues: CATETGGANPYGYTF.